This T cell receptor beta chain stems from a study of blood T cell repertoires in COVID-19. Sequencing was performed with immunoSEQ multiplex PCR; in TCRdb, only in-frame clones are kept and a portion is missing. The sample carries 150,000 or so clones, 80% to 85% recorded once. The CDR3 sequence is 15 residues long. Germline V gives CDR1 SEHNR, CDR2 FQNEAQ (reference sequence). Trimming stripped 1 base from V and 4 bases from J, with 10 bases between. This chain joins TRBV7-9 and TRBJ1-4, with D tentatively TRBD1 (6 bases). The sample comprised PBMCs or T cells enriched from blood (not recorded which). This TCR was sampled from a man aged 70 or older who had been exposed to COVID-19. CDR3 amino acids: CASSLVGGLNEKLFF. The CDR3 nucleotides are TGTGCCAGCAGCTTAGTTGGGGGCCTTAATGAAAAACTGTTTTTT.